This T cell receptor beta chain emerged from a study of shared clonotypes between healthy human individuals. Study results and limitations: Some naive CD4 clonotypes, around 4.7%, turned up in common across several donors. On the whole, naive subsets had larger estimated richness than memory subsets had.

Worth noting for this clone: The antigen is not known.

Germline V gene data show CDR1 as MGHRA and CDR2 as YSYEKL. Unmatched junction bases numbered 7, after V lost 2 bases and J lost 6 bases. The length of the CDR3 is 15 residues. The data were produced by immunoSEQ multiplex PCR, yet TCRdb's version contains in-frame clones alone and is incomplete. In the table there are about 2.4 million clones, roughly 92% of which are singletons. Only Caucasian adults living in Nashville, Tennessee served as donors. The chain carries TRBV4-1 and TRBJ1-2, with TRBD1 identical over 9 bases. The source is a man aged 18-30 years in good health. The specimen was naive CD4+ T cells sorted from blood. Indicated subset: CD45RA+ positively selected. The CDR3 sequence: CASSQTPRDRDGYTF. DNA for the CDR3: TGCGCCAGCAGCCAAACACCCCGGGACAGGGATGGCTACACCTTC.